This TCR beta chain was captured in a study of tumor and adjacent non-tumor tissue in lung cancer. Across the study: Patients were aged roughly 30 to 76, about 10 men and roughly five women, stage I to III. Study-level points and caveats: Top 100 clones took a larger repertoire share in normal lung.

A modified ARM-PCR protocol with three rounds of nested PCR amplified TCRbeta. TCRdb analysed the multiplex PCR reads with MiXCR anew, one entry per CDR3 protein. The sample lists 60,000 to 85,000 distinct CDR3 sequences; over 75% were seen once. This sample's RNA came from whole unsorted tissue. This clonotype was observed once. Its target is not known. The conserved closing phenylalanine or tryptophan is absent in this CDR3, likely reflecting a read error. The source is a woman between 45 and 65 years old with non-small cell lung cancer. Source material: lung tumor tissue.

CDR3 sequence reads: CASSRRGNTGELFS. The CDR3 nucleotides are TGCGCCAGCAGCCGGAGAGGTAACACCGGGGAGCTGTTTTCT. The rearrangement links TRBV5-1 to TRBJ2-2, with D unresolved. This CDR3 is 14 amino acids long. V was cut by 4 bases and J by 2 bases, with 9 bases left in between. Per germline, CDR1 SGHRS and CDR2 YFSETQ.